This note documents a single T cell receptor beta chain sequence. Its target is unknown. The source of the sample is a study of cytomegalovirus exposure and HLA in healthy donors. Regarding the study as a whole: Earlier analysis yielded a pattern in which most TCR beta V segments were productive about 90% or about 30% of the time. Altogether, some 170 TCR beta chains were recorded as cytomegalovirus-associated. A later analysis revealed that TCR association rates differed between HLA loci, peaking at DRB1 and bottoming out at HLA-C. HLA restriction was apparent for most CMV-associated TCR beta chains in a later analysis.

It was with 60 Vbeta and 13 Jbeta primers that the PCR ran. The table came from immunoSEQ multiplex PCR; TCRdb's copy has only in-frame clones and leaves some out. Altogether fewer than 150,000 clones are present, roughly 75% being singletons, with the ten largest covering approximately 2.1%. The germline gives CDR1 ENHRY, CDR2 SYGVKD. Trimming took off 8 bases at V and 1 base at J, with 8 bases between the two ends. This CDR3 spans 12 amino acids. This sequence was found in a man younger than 45 in good health and CMV-seronegative. The sequenced sample consisted of PBMCs. The chain recombines TRBV10-3 with TRBJ1-1, with D hard to call. This chain's CDR3 is CAIGTANTEAFF. The CDR3, as DNA: TGTGCCATCGGTACAGCGAACACTGAAGCTTTCTTT.